This T cell receptor beta chain appears in the sequencing data of a study of blood T cell repertoires in COVID-19. Only in-frame clones appear in the TCRdb table, and some are missing; sequencing was by immunoSEQ multiplex PCR. The sample lists 300,000 to 350,000 clones, roughly 90% occurring once. This CDR3 spans 13 amino acids. Germline-derived CDR1 and CDR2 are SGHAT and FQDESV (reference sequence). V was pared by 3 bases and J by 2 bases, with 7 bases between. The chain has TRBV11-1 and TRBJ2-5; D unresolved. This TCR came from a man under 40 with COVID-19, enrolled during active disease. The sample consisted of peripheral blood. In nucleotides, the CDR3 is TGTGCCAGCAGCTTTGTACTTCAAGAGACCCAGTACTTC. This translates into CASSFVLQETQYF.